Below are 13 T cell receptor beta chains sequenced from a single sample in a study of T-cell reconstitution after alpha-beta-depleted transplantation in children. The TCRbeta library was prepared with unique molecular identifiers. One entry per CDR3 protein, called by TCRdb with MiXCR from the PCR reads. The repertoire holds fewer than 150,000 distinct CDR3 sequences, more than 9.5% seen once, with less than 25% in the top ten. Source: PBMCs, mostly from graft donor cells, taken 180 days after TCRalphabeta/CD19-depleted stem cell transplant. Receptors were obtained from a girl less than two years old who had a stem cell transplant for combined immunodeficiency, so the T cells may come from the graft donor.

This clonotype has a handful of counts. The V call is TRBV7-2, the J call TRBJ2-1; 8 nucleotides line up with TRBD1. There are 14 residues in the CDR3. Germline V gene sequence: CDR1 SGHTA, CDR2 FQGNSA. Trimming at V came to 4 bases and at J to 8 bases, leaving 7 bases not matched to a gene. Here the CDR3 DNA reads TGTGCCAGCAGCTCCAAGGACAGGGTCCATGAGCAGTTCTTC. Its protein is CASSSKDRVHEQFF.

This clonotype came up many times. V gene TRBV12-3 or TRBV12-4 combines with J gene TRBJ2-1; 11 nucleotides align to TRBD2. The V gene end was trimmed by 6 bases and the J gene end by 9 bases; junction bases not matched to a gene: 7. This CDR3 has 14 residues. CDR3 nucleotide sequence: TGTGCCAGCAGCATAGCGGGAGGGCTACCTGAGCAGTTCTTC. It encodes CASSIAGGLPEQFF.

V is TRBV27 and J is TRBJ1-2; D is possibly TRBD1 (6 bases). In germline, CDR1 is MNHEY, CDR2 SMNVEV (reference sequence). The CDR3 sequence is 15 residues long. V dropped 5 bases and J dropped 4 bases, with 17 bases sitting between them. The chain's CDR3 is CASSPTGARIYGYTF. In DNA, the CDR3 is TGTGCCAGCAGTCCCACGGGGGCGCGGATCTATGGCTACACCTTC.

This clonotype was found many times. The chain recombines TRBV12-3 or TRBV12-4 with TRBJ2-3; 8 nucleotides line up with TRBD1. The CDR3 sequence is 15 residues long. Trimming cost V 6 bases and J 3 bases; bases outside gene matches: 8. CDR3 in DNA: TGTGCCAGCAGCTTAACAGGGGGGCGAACAGATACGCAGTATTTT. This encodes CASSLTGGRTDTQYF.

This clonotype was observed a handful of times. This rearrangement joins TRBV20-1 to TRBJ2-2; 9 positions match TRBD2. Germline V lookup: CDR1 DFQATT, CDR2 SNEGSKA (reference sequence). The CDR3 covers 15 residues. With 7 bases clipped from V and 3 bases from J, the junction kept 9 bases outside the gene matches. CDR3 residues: CSVKGGLAHTGELFF. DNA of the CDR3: TGCAGTGTAAAGGGGGGACTAGCACACACCGGGGAGCTGTTTTTT.

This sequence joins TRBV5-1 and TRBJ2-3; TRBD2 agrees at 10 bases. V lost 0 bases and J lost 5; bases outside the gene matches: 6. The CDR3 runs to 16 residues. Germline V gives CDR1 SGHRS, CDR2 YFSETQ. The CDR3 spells CASSLAAGGPRDTQYF. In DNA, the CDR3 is TGCGCCAGCAGCTTGGCAGCGGGAGGGCCGAGAGATACGCAGTATTTT.

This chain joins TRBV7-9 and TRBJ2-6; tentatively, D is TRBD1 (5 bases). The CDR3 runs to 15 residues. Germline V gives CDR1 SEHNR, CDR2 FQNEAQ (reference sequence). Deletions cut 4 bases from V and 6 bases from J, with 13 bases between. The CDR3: CASSSPPQEANVLTF. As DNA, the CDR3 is TGTGCCAGCAGCTCTCCCCCACAGGAGGCCAACGTCCTGACTTTC. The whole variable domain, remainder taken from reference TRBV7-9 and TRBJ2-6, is DTGVSQNPRHKITKRGQNVTFRCDPISEHNRLYWYRQTLGQGPEFLTYFQNEAQLEKSRLLSDRFSAERPKGSFSTLEIQRTEQGDSAMYLCASSSPPQEANVLTFGAGSRLTVL.

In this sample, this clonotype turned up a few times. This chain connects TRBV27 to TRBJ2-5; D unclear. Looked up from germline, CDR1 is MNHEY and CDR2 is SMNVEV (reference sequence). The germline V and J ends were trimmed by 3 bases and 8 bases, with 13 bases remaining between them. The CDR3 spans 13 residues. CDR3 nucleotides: TGTGCCAGCAGTTTTGGGCAATGGAGAACCCAGTACTTC. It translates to CASSFGQWRTQYF.

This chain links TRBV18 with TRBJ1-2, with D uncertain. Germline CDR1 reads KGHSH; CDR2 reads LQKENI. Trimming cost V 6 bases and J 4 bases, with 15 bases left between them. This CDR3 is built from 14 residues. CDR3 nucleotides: TGTGCCAGCTCCGACCGTGGGAGCATCTATGGCTACACCTTC. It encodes CASSDRGSIYGYTF.

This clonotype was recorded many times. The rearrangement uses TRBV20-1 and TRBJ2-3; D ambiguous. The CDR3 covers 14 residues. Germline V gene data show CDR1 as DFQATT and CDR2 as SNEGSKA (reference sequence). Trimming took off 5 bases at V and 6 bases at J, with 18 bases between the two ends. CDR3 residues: CSAPAHGSGDTQYF. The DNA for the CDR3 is TGCAGTGCTCCCGCACATGGATCGGGTGATACGCAGTATTTT.

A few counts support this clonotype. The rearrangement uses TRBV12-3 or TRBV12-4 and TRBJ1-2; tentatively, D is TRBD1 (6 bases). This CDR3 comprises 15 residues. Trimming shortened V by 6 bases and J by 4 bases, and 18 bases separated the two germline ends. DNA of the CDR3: TGTGCCAGCAGCTTGGACAGACCCAGGGGCTATGGCTACACCTTC. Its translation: CASSLDRPRGYGYTF.

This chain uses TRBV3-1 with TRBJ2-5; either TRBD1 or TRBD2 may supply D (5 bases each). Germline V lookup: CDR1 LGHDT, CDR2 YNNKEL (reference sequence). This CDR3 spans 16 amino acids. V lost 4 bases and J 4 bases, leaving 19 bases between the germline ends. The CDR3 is CASSPGRSLLAETQYF. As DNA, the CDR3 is TGTGCCAGCAGCCCGGGACGCTCCTTGCTTGCAGAGACCCAGTACTTC.

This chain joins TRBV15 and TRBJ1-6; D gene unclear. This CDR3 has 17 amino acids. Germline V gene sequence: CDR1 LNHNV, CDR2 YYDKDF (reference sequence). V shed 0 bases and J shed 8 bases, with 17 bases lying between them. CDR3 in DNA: TGTGCCACCAGCAGAGATCCGCTGAAAACTAAATATTCACCCCTCCACTTT. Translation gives CATSRDPLKTKYSPLHF. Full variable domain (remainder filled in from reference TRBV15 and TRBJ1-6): DAMVIQNPRYQVTQFGKPVTLSCSQTLNHNVMYWYQQKSSQAPKLLFHYYDKDFNNEADTPDNFQSRRPNTSFCFLDIRSPGLGDTAMYLCATSRDPLKTKYSPLHFGNGTRLTVT.